This record covers a single TCR beta chain. Its antigen remains unidentified. One entry per CDR3 protein, called by TCRdb with MiXCR from the reads. The table lists over 95,000 distinct CDR3 sequences, about 33% of them singletons. The data were taken from a study of T cell repertoires in cytomegalovirus infection. Whole-study context: CMV epitopes that were recently identified and HLA-C-restricted were used alongside well-studied HLA-B-restricted ones.

Trimming cost V 1 base and J 4 bases; bases outside gene matches: 2. The CDR3 spans 14 residues. Germline CDR1 is LGHDT and CDR2 is YNNKEL (reference sequence). The genes are TRBV3-1 and TRBJ2-5; 8 bases are shared with TRBD2. The sample here was CD8+ T cells from cultured PBMCs, taken from culture after CMV antigen stimulation. The TCR originated in a human donor in good health (CMV status not recorded). Some clones in this sample may be carry-over from other donors' samples. CDR3 loop: CASSQVTSGETQYF. CDR3 in DNA: TGTGCCAGCAGCCAAGTTACTAGCGGAGAGACCCAGTACTTC.